This T cell receptor (beta chain) was identified in a study of T cell responses to AZD1222 COVID-19 vaccine. Findings and limits, study-wide: In the spike-specific TCR repertoire, nearly half reportedly target unmutated variant regions. White British donors predominated, females outnumbered males, and clonal diversity was possibly underestimated.

Germline loops: CDR1 SGHDT, CDR2 YYEEEE. Trimming took off 0 bases at V and 7 bases at J, with 16 bases between the two ends. CDR3 size: 15 residues. A word on this clone: The antigen is unknown.

The protocol was immunoSEQ multiplex PCR, while the TCRdb copy is restricted to in-frame clones and leaves out a portion. Altogether 95,000 to 150,000 clones are present, about nine tenths being singletons, with the ten largest covering 3.5% to 4.5%. The sequencing here drew on peripheral blood, taken on day 0 of AZD1222 vaccination. This receptor was identified in an adult in good health. V usage is TRBV5-6 and J usage is TRBJ1-2; D possibly corresponds to TRBD1 (5 bases). CDR3 protein: CASSLEGQPRFGYTF. CDR3 nucleotides: TGTGCCAGCAGCTTGGAGGGGCAGCCCCGCTTTGGCTACACCTTC.